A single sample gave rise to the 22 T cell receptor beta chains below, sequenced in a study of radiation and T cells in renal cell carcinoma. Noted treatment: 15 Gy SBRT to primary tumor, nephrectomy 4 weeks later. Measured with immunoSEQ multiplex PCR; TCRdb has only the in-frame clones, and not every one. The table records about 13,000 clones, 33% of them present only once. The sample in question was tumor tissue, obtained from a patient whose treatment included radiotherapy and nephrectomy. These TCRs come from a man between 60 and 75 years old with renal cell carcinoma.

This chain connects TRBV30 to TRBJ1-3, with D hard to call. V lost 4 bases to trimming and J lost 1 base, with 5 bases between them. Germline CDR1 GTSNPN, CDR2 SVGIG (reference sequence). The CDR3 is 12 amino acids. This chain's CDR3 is CAWKKSGNTIYF. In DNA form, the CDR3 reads TGTGCCTGGAAGAAGTCTGGAAACACCATATATTTT.

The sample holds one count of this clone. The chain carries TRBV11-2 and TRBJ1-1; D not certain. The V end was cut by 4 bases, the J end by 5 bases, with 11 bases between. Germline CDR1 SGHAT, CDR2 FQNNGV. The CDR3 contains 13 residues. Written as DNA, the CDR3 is TGTGCCAGCAGCTCGGGAGGAGTGACTGAAGCTTTCTTT. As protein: CASSSGGVTEAFF.

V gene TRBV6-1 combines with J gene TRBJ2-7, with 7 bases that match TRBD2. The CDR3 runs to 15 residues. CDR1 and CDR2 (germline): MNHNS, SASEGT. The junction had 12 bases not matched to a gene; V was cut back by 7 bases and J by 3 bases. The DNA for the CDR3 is TGTGCCAGCACCCCAGGGAGGGGTTTCCTCTACGAGCAGTACTTC. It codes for CASTPGRGFLYEQYF.

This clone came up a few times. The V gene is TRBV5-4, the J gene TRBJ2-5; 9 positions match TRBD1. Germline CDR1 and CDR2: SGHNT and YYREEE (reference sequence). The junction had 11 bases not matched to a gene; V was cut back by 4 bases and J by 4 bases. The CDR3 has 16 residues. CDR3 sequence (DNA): TGTGCCAGCAGCCTAGGAGGGACAGGGAGTGCAGAGACCCAGTACTTC. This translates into CASSLGGTGSAETQYF.

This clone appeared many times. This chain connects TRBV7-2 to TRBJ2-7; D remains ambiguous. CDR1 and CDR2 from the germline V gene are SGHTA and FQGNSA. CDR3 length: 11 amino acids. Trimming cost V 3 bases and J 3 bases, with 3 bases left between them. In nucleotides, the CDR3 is TGTGCCAGCAGCTTGTTCTACGAGCAGTACTTC. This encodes CASSLFYEQYF.

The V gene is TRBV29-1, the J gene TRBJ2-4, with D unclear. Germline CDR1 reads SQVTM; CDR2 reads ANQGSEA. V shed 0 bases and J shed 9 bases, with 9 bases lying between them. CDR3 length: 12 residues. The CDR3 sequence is CSVEDPLAIQYF. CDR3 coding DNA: TGCAGCGTTGAAGACCCCCTGGCCATTCAGTACTTC.

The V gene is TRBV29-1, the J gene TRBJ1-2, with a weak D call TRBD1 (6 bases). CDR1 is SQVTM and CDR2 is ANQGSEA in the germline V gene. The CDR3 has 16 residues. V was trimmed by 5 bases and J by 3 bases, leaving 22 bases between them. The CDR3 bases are TGCAGCGTTCCCAATGACCGGGGGGCGCGTTACTATGGCTACACCTTC. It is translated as CSVPNDRGARYYGYTF. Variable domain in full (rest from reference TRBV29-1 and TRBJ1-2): SAVISQKPSRDICQRGTSLTIQCQVDSQVTMMFWYRQQPGQSLTLIATANQGSEATYESGFVIDKFPISRPNLTFSTLTVSNMSPEDSSIYLCSVPNDRGARYYGYTFGSGTRLTVV.

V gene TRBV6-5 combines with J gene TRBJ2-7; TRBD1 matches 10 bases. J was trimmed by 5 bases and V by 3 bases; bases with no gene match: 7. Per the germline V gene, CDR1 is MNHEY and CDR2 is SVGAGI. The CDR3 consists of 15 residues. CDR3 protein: CASSYGGQGVDEQYF. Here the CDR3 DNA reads TGTGCCAGCAGTTATGGAGGACAGGGGGTCGACGAGCAGTACTTC.

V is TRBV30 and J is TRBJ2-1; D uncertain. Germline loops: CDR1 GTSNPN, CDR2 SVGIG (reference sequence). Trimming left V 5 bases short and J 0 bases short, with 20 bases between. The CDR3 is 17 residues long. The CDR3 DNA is TGTGCCTGGGGGTCCCAAGATTTTCGTAGCTCCTACAATGAGCAGTTCTTC. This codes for CAWGSQDFRSSYNEQFF.

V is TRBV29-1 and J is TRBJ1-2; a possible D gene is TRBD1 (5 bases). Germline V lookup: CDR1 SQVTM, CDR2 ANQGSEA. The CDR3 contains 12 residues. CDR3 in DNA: TGCCGAGCGGGGGGGACTAACTATGGCTACACCTTC. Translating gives CRAGGTNYGYTF.

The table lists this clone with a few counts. The CDR3 DNA is TGTGCCAGCAGTGACCCAAGGACAGGGGATGGCTACACCTTC. It yields the protein CASSDPRTGDGYTF. The chain combines TRBV6-4 with TRBJ1-2, with 9 bases that match TRBD1. Germline V CDR1 and CDR2: MRHNA, SNTAGT. Trimming took 2 bases from V and 6 from J; bases not matched to a gene: 4. There are 14 residues in the CDR3.

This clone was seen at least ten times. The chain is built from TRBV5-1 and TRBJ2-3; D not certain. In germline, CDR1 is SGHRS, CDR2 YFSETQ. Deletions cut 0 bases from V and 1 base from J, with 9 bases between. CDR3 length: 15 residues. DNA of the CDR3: TGCGCCAGCAGCTTGGCCCCAGGAGGCACAGATACGCAGTATTTT. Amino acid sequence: CASSLAPGGTDTQYF.

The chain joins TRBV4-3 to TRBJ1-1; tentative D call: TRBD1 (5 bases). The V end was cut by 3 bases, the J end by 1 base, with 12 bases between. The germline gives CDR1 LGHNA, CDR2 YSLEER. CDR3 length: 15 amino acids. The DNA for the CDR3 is TGCGCCAGCAGCCATCCGGGACTTAGGAACACTGAAGCTTTCTTT. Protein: CASSHPGLRNTEAFF.

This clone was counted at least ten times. The CDR3 nucleotides are TGTGCCAGCAGCCGCACAGGAGTCCAAGAGACCCAGTACTTC. Encoded protein: CASSRTGVQETQYF. This sequence joins TRBV5-6 and TRBJ2-5; a weak D match, TRBD1 (5 bases). V was clipped by 4 bases and J by 1 base, with 11 bases between them. The V gene's germline CDR1 is SGHDT and CDR2 YYEEEE. This CDR3 has 14 residues.

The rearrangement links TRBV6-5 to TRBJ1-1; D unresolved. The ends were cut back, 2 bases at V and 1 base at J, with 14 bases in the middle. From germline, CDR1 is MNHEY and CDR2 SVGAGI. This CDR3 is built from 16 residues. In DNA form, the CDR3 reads TGTGCCAGCAGTTACGGCCAGACGGGTTGGAACACTGAAGCTTTCTTT. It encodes CASSYGQTGWNTEAFF.

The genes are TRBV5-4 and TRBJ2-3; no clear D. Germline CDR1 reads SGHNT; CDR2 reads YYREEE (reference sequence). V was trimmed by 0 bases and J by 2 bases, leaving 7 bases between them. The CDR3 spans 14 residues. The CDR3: CASSLDSDTDTQYF. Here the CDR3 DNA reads TGTGCCAGCAGCTTGGACAGCGACACAGATACGCAGTATTTT.

This CDR3 reads CASSSLGGGFDEQYF. The CDR3 region has the DNA TGTGCCAGCAGCTCTTTGGGGGGCGGGTTCGACGAGCAGTACTTC. This chain joins TRBV11-2 and TRBJ2-7; perhaps D is TRBD1 or TRBD2 (6 bases each). Trimming left V 4 bases short and J 5 bases short, with 18 bases between. CDR1 SGHAT and CDR2 FQNNGV come from the germline V gene. The CDR3 totals 15 residues.

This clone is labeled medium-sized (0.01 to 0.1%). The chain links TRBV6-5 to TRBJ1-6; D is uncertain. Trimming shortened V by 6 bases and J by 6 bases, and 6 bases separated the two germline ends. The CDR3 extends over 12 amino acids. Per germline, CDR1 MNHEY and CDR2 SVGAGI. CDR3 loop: CASRNTNSPLHF. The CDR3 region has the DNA TGTGCCAGCAGGAATACTAATTCACCCCTCCACTTT.

The chain's CDR3 is CASSPIDTSSYEQYF. DNA for the CDR3: TGTGCCAGCAGTCCCATAGACACCTCCTCCTACGAGCAGTACTTC. The rearrangement uses TRBV27 and TRBJ2-7; D unclear. CDR1 is MNHEY and CDR2 is SMNVEV in the germline V gene (reference sequence). With 5 bases removed from V and 0 bases from J, the gap between germline ends came to 14 bases. This CDR3 is 15 amino acids long.

The CDR3 is CASSSRTGTDYQETQYF. As DNA, the CDR3 is TGTGCCAGCAGCTCCCGAACCGGGACAGATTACCAAGAGACCCAGTACTTC. The chain recombines TRBV5-6 with TRBJ2-5; 7 bases line up with TRBD1. CDR3 size: 17 residues. V gave up 3 bases and J gave up 0 bases; unmatched junction bases: 11. Germline CDR1 and CDR2: SGHDT and YYEEEE.

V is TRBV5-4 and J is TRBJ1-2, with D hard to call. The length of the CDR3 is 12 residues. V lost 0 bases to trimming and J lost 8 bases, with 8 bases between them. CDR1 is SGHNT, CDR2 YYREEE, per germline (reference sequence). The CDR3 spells CASSLGLGGYTF. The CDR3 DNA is TGTGCCAGCAGCTTGGGTCTAGGGGGCTACACCTTC.

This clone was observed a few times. CDR3 nucleotides: TGTGCCAGTAGCCTTGGGCGGTCTGGCTACACCTTC. The encoded protein is CASSLGRSGYTF. The V gene is TRBV19, the J gene TRBJ1-2; D remains ambiguous. Trimming pared 6 bases from V and 7 bases from J, leaving 12 bases between. The CDR3 totals 12 residues. Germline V gene lookup returns CDR1 LNHDA and CDR2 SQIVND (reference sequence).